The clone carrying this T cell receptor beta chain was counted ten times or more. The target antigen is unknown. The library was designed around alpha chains, so this beta chain is a stray read whose abundance carries little weight. The sample originates from a study of spatial heterogeneity in lung cancer. For the study at large: There was a strong correlation between the counts of TCR transcripts measured in tumor regions and a T cell transcriptional module score that was calculated from matched bulk RNA-seq.

Study observations and caveats: One measure, the expanded intratumoral alpha and beta TCR count, tracked tumor mutation counts. As ubiquitous and regional nonsynonymous mutations varied, counts of ubiquitous and regional expanded TCRs tracked them, respectively.

Individual TCR cDNA molecules each bore their own unique molecular identifier. TCRdb re-analysed the 5' RACE reads in MiXCR, keeping a single row per CDR3 protein. The profile covers roughly 15,000 distinct CDR3 sequences, with approximately 4.5% appearing a single time and approximately 16% taken by the ten largest. Per the germline V gene, CDR1 is SGHRS and CDR2 is YFSETQ. The CDR3 runs to 15 residues. V was cut by 1 base and J by 4 bases, with 14 bases left in between. Time point in this sample: sample taken at primary tumor resection. The cohort: approximately 66 early-stage, untreated non-small cell lung cancer patients.

This sequence joins TRBV5-1 and TRBJ1-1; D is unresolved. This specimen consisted of lung tumor tissue, obtained at surgery. The receptor was derived from a female donor with early-stage non-small cell lung cancer. Here the CDR3 DNA reads TGCGCCAGCAGCTTGTCACCAGAGTCGGGCACTGAAGCTTTCTTT. Translation: CASSLSPESGTEAFF.